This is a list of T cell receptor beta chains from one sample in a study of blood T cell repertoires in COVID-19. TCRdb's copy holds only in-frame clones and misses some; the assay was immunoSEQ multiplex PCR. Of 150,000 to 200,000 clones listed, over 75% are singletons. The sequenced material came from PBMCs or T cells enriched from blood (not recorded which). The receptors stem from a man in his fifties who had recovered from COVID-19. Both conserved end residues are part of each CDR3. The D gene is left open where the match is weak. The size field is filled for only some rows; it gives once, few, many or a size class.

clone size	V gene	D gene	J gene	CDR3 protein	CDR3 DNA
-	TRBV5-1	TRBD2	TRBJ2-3	CASRPGLAKTDTQYF	TGCGCCAGCAGACCAGGACTAGCAAAAACAGATACGCAGTATTTT
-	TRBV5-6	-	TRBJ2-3	CASSLDRNTQYF	TGTGCCAGCAGCTTGGACAGAAATACGCAGTATTTT
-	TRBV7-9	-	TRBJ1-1	CASSLKGVGRNTEAFF	TGTGCCAGCAGCTTAAAGGGGGTTGGCAGGAACACTGAAGCTTTCTTT
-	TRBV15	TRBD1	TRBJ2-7	CATSREGQGVGEQYF	TGTGCCACCAGCAGAGAGGGACAGGGGGTAGGGGAGCAGTACTTC
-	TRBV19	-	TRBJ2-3	CAIGGFGTDTQYF	TGTGCCATAGGAGGTTTCGGAACAGATACGCAGTATTTT
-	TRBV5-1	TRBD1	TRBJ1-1	CASSRGQANTEAFF	TGCGCCAGCAGCCGGGGACAGGCGAACACTGAAGCTTTCTTT
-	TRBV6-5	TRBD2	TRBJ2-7	CASSTQLAPTYEQYF	TGTGCCAGCAGTACTCAACTAGCGCCGACCTACGAGCAGTACTTC
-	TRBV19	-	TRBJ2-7	CASSPRRDYEQYF	TGTGCCAGTAGTCCCCGTCGGGACTACGAGCAGTACTTC
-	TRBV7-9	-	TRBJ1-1	CASSIGTEAFF	TGTGCCAGCAGCATAGGGACAGAAGCTTTCTTT
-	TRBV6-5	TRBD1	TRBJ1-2	CASRRGTGTYGYTF	TGTGCCAGCCGGAGGGGGACAGGAACTTATGGCTACACCTTC
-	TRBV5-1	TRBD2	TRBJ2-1	CASSLDTAGGFNEQFF	TGCGCCAGCAGCTTGGATACGGCGGGGGGCTTCAATGAGCAGTTCTTC
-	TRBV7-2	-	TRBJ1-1	CASSSFRGGDTEAFF	TGTGCCAGCAGCTCGTTTCGCGGGGGGGACACTGAAGCTTTCTTT
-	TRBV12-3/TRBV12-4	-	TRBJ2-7	CASSPVLHGEQYF	TGTGCCAGCAGTCCTGTACTTCACGGGGAGCAGTACTTC
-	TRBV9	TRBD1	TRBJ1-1	CASSPRTGSMNTEAFF	TGTGCCAGCAGCCCCCGGACAGGTTCAATGAACACTGAAGCTTTCTTT
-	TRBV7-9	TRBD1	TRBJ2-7	CASSSGQGISYEQYF	TGTGCCAGCAGTTCCGGACAGGGCATATCCTACGAGCAGTACTTC
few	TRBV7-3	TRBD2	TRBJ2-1	CASSSSGRLDYNEQFF	TGTGCCAGCAGCTCTAGCGGGAGGCTAGATTACAATGAGCAGTTCTTC
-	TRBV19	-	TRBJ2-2	CASTDGAVGELFF	TGTGCCAGTACCGACGGAGCGGTCGGGGAGCTGTTTTTT
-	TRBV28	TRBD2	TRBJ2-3	CASRGAGAHTDTQYF	TGTGCCAGCAGGGGAGCGGGAGCTCACACAGATACGCAGTATTTT
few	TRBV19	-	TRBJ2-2	CASINGGTNTGELFF	TGTGCCAGTATTAACGGTGGTACTAACACCGGGGAGCTGTTTTTT
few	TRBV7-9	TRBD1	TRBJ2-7	CASSPMGTGGYEQYF	TGTGCCAGCAGCCCCATGGGGACAGGGGGTTACGAGCAGTACTTC
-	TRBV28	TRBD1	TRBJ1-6	CASSARGQGGSPLHF	TGTGCCAGCAGCGCCAGGGGGCAGGGAGGTTCACCCCTCCACTTT
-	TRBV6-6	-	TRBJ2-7	CASSPGTTQHEQYF	TGTGCCAGCAGCCCCGGGACAACACAACACGAGCAGTACTTC
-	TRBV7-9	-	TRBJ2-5	CASSLRSGETQYF	TGTGCCAGCAGCCTGCGAAGCGGCGAGACCCAGTACTTC
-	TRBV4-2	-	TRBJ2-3	CASSRLGGAGGDTQYF	TGTGCCAGCAGCCGGTTAGGCGGGGCTGGGGGAGATACGCAGTATTTT
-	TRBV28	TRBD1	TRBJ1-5	CASSSVRGRQPQHF	TGTGCCAGCAGTTCCGTCAGGGGGCGTCAGCCCCAGCATTTT
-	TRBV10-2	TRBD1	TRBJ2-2	CASKGQENTGELFF	TGCGCCAGCAAGGGACAGGAGAACACCGGGGAGCTGTTTTTT
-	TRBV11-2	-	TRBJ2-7	CASSRGPVGYEQYF	TGTGCCAGCAGCCGGGGTCCTGTGGGCTACGAGCAGTACTTC
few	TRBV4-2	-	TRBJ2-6	CASSQERSSGANVLTF	TGTGCCAGCAGCCAAGAGAGGAGCTCTGGGGCCAACGTCCTGACTTTC
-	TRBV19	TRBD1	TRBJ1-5	CASSPGQMLYSNQPQHF	TGTGCCAGTAGCCCGGGACAGATGTTATATAGCAATCAGCCCCAGCATTTT